These T cell receptor beta chains were read from a single sample in a study of cytomegalovirus exposure and HLA in healthy donors. Measured with immunoSEQ multiplex PCR; TCRdb has only the in-frame clones, and not every one. The sample lists 100,000 to 150,000 clones, about 88% seen once, with approximately 1.3% in the top ten. The sample comprised PBMCs. The receptors shown here come from a man aged 25 to 45 in good health and CMV-seronegative. Each CDR3 is given with its conserved first and last residue.

j_call | v_call | cdr3_aa
TRBJ2-3 | TRBV5-1 | CASSLIRGSTDTQYF
TRBJ1-2 | TRBV7-9 | CASSLATGIYGYTF
TRBJ2-1 | TRBV19 | CASSNPRGREGRNEQFF
TRBJ1-2 | TRBV5-1 | CASSLGSTQAYYGYTF
TRBJ2-1 | TRBV11-2 | CASSRSGTTNNEQFF
TRBJ2-3 | TRBV7-2 | CASSPTGTGVSDTQYF
TRBJ2-4 | TRBV23-1 | CASSQSRGWAKNIQYF
TRBJ2-1 | TRBV9 | CASSVGSGRKQFF
TRBJ2-7 | TRBV7-6 | CASSLRDAAYEQYF
TRBJ2-5 | TRBV5-1 | CASSLGTTPAGETQYF
TRBJ2-7 | TRBV15 | CATSRDPTYEQYF
TRBJ2-7 | TRBV27 | CASSRGLAGGLSYEQYF
TRBJ1-2 | TRBV19 | CASSWDRANYGYTF
TRBJ2-2 | TRBV14 | CASSQFRGTGELFF
TRBJ2-1 | TRBV5-6 | CASSLLGQSYNEQFF
TRBJ1-1 | TRBV5-4 | CASKTGGLMNTEAFF
TRBJ2-3 | TRBV6-5 | CASSFGAGDTQYF
TRBJ2-1 | TRBV6-1 | CASSELAGGVNEQFF
TRBJ1-3 | TRBV7-2 | CASSGQLTSGNTIYF
TRBJ2-7 | TRBV7-8 | CASSGRESNYEQYF
TRBJ2-7 | TRBV5-1 | CASSFSGTGNYEQYF
TRBJ2-1 | TRBV2 | CASSEEASRYNEQFF
TRBJ2-2 | TRBV11-1 | CASSLAVRGTTNTGELFF
TRBJ2-3 | TRBV7-2 | CASSQISGSNLNTQYF
TRBJ2-7 | TRBV27 | CATRPQGRHEQYF
TRBJ2-7 | TRBV18 | CASTEQPSETYEQYF
TRBJ2-3 | TRBV7-2 | CASSIGLAGGLTDTQYF
TRBJ2-3 | TRBV7-6 | CASSAGTGQYF
TRBJ2-2 | TRBV7-3 | CASSLTGTGELFF
TRBJ1-2 | TRBV5-6 | CASSFTGGNYGYTF
TRBJ1-2 | TRBV18 | CASSPGQEVATNYGYTF
TRBJ2-7 | TRBV6-5 | CASRGVAGAYEQYF
TRBJ1-1 | TRBV7-2 | CASSKGQRLEAFF
TRBJ2-2 | TRBV7-7 | CASSLEASGRSGELFF
TRBJ2-3 | TRBV27 | CASSLWPSGHTDTQYF
TRBJ2-7 | TRBV15 | CATSGLHDYEQYF
TRBJ2-7 | TRBV6-6 | CASSYGPSYEQYF